This T cell receptor (beta chain) was documented in a study of blood T cell repertoires in COVID-19. Whole-study context: Collection of acute and convalescent COVID-19 samples took place in the United States, Italy and Spain. Sources were T cells, B-cell-depleted T cells, or PBMCs; the material itself was cDNA or gDNA.

There are 14 residues in the CDR3. Germline V lookup: CDR1 SGHTS, CDR2 YDEGEE. V lost 0 bases and J 5 bases, leaving 9 bases between the germline ends. How the authors handled the data: Estimation of nucleated cell counts was performed using reference gene primer amplification. The protocol was immunoSEQ multiplex PCR, while the TCRdb copy is restricted to in-frame clones and leaves out a portion. That table furnishes V, J and clone size, whereas the DNA furnished D and trimming. Of 180,000 or so clones in the sample, around 82% were seen once. The chain couples TRBV5-8 to TRBJ1-5; D call uncertain. The sequence derives from a woman of 80 years or more with acute or convalescent COVID-19. What was sequenced was peripheral blood. The CDR3 coding sequence is TGTGCCAGCAGCTTGGTGGGCAATTATCAGCCCCAGCATTTT. As protein: CASSLVGNYQPQHF. The full variable domain, with the rest looked up from reference TRBV5-8 and TRBJ1-5, is EAGVTQSPTHLIKTRGQQATLRCSPISGHTSVYWYQQALGLGLQFLLWYDEGEERNRGNFPPRFSGRQFPNYSSELNVNALELEDSALYLCASSLVGNYQPQHFGDGTRLSIL.